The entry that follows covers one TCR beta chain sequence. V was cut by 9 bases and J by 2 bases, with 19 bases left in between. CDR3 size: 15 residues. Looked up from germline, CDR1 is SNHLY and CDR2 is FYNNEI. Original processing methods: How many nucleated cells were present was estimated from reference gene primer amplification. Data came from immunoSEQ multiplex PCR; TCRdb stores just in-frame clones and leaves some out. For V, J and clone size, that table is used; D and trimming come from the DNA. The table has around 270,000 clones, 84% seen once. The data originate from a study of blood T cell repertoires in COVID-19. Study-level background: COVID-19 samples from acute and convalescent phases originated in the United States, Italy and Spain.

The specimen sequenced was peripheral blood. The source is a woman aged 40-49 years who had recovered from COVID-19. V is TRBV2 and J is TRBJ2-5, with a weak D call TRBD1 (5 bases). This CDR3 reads CASNHKGQGQETQYF. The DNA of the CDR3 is TGTGCCAGTAATCACAAGGGGCAGGGACAAGAGACCCAGTACTTC.